This record concerns one T cell receptor (beta chain) sequence. This CDR3 is 15 amino acids long. The V gene's germline CDR1 is MNHEY and CDR2 SVGAGI. V gave up 2 bases and J gave up 4 bases; unmatched junction bases: 1. The source of the sample is a study of blood T cell repertoires in COVID-19. Clones were sequenced by immunoSEQ multiplex PCR, and TCRdb holds only the in-frame ones, with some missing. The table includes some 150,000 clones, roughly 87% detected once. This chain uses TRBV6-5 with TRBJ1-4; 10 positions agree with TRBD1. The receptor was isolated from a woman aged 50 to 60 with acute or convalescent COVID-19. Sequenced input: peripheral blood. CDR3 in DNA: TGTGCCAGCAGTTACGGGACAGGGGTTAATGAAAAACTGTTTTTT. Translated: CASSYGTGVNEKLFF.